A selection of T cell receptor beta chains follows, all from one sample in a study of blood T cell repertoires in COVID-19. The method was immunoSEQ multiplex PCR; TCRdb's version includes in-frame clones alone and lacks a portion of them. The sample has roughly 150,000 clones, roughly nine tenths seen once. Sequencing input: peripheral blood. The origin of the receptors is a woman between 70 and 85 years old with acute or convalescent COVID-19. The conserved cysteine and the conserved F or W are not part of the CDR3 here. The size of a clone is reported for some rows only, either as once, few or many, or as a class for expanded clones.

clone_size v_call cdr3_aa
. TRBV5-1 ASSLGTGNSNEQF
. TRBV7-8 ASSLSEGPGNQPQH
. TRBV7-9 ASSPNRDNEQF
. TRBV12-3/TRBV12-4 ASSFDYGPQH
once TRBV28 ASSLWRSGGSGNTIY
. TRBV2 ASSEARREAF
once TRBV30 AWSVRLATPNEQF
. TRBV20-1 SAPHFETQY
. TRBV30 AWSGDRGLSGYT
. TRBV9 ASSVGQGAGGNTIY
. TRBV5-1 ASSPGGYQETQY
. TRBV4-3 ASSQVRTREKLF